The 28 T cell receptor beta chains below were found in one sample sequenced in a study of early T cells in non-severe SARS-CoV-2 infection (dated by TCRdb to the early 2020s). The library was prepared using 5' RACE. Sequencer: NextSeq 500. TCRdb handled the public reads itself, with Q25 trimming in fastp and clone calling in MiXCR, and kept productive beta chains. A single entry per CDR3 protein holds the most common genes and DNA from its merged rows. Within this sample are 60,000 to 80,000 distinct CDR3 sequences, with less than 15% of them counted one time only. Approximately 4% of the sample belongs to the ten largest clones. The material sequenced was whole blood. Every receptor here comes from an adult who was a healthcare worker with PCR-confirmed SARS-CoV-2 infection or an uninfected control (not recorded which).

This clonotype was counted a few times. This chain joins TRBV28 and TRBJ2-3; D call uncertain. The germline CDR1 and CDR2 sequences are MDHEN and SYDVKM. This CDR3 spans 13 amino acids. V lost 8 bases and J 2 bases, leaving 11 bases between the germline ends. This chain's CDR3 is CASLERPTDTQYF. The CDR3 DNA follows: TGTGCCAGCCTTGAACGACCCACAGATACGCAGTATTTT.

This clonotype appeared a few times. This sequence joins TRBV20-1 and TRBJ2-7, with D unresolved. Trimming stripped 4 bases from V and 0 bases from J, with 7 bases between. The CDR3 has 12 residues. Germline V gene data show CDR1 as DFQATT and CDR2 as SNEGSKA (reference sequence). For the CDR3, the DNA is TGCAGTGCTATCTCCAACTCCTACGAGCAGTACTTC. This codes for CSAISNSYEQYF.

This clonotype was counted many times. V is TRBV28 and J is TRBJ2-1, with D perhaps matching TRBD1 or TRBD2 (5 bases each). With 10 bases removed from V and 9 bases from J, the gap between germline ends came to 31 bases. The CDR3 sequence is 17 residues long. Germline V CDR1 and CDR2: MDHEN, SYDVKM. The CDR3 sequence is CATKTELGPRVRGEQFF. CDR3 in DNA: TGTGCCACCAAAACAGAACTAGGCCCCAGAGTGAGGGGTGAGCAGTTCTTC.

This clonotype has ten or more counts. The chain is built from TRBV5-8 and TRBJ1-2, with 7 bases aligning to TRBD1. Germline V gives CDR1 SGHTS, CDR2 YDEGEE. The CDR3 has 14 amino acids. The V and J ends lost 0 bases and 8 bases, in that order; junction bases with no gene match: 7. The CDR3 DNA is TGTGCCAGCAGCTTGGACAGGGGCGCAGGAGGCTACACCTTC. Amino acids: CASSLDRGAGGYTF.

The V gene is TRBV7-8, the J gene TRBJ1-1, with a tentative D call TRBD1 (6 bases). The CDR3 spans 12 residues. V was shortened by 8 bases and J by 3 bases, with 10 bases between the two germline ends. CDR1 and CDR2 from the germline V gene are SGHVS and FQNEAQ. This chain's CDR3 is CASGGQDTEAFF. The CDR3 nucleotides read TGTGCCAGCGGGGGGCAGGACACTGAAGCTTTCTTT.

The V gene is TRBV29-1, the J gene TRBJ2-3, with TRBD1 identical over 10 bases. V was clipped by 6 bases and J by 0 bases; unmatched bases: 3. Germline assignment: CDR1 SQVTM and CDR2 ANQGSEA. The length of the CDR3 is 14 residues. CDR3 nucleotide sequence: TGCAGCGTCACGGGACAGGGGAGCACAGATACGCAGTATTTT. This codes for CSVTGQGSTDTQYF.

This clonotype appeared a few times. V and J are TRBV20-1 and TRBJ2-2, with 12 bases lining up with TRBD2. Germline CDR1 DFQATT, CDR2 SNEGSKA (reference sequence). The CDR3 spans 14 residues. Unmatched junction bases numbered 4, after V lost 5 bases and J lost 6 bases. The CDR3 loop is CSAPSGRVPGELFF. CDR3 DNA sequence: TGCAGTGCTCCTAGCGGGAGGGTCCCCGGGGAGCTGTTTTTT.

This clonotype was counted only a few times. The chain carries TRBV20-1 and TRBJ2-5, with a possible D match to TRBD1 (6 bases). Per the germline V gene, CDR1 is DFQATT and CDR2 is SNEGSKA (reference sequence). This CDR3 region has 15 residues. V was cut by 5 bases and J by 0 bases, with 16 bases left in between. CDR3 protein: CSAGGQGTYQETQYF. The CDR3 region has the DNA TGCAGTGCTGGGGGCCAGGGGACGTACCAAGAGACCCAGTACTTC.

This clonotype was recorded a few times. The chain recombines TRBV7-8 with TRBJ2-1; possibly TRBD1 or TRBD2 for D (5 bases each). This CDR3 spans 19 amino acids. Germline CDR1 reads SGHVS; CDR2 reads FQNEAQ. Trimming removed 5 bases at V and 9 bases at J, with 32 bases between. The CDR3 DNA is TGTGCCAGCAGCACCGTAGTCGGATCGGCCAGCGGTCGAAGGGGTGAGCAGTTCTTC. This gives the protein CASSTVVGSASGRRGEQFF. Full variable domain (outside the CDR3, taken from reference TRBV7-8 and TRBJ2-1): GAGVSQSPRYKVAKRGQDVALRCDPISGHVSLFWYQQALGQGPEFLTYFQNEAQLDKSGLPSDRFFAERPEGSVSTLKIQRTQQEDSAVYLCASSTVVGSASGRRGEQFFGPGTRLTVL.

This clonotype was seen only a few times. The CDR3 nucleotides are TGTGCCAGCAGCCCTCCCTCCGGGGGCAATCAGCCCCAGCATTTT. As protein: CASSPPSGGNQPQHF. The rearrangement links TRBV7-9 to TRBJ1-5; D is undetermined. Germline CDR1 SEHNR, CDR2 FQNEAQ (reference sequence). V shed 5 bases and J shed 2 bases, with 13 bases lying between them. The CDR3 sequence is 15 residues long.

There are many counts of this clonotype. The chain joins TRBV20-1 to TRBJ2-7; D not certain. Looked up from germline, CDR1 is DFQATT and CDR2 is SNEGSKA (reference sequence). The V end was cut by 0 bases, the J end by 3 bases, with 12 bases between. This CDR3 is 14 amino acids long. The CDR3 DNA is TGCAGTGCTAGAGACGTCCCGGACGGCTACGAGCAGTACTTC. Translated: CSARDVPDGYEQYF.

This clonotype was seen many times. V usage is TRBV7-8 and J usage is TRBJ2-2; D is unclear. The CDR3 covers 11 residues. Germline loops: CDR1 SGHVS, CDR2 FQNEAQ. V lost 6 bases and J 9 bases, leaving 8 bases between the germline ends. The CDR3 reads CASSSVRELFF. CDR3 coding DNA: TGTGCCAGCAGTTCCGTCCGGGAGCTGTTTTTT.

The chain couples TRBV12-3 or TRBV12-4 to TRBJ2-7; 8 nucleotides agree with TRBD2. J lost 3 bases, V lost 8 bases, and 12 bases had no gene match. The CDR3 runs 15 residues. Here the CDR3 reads CASPTGGDGLYEQYF. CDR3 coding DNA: TGTGCCAGCCCCACGGGGGGGGACGGACTCTACGAGCAGTACTTC.

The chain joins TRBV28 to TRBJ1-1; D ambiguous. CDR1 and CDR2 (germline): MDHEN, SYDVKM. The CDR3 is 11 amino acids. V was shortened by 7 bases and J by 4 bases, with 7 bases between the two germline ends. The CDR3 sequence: CASTLFTEAFF. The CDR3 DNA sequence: TGTGCCAGCACTCTTTTCACTGAAGCTTTCTTT.

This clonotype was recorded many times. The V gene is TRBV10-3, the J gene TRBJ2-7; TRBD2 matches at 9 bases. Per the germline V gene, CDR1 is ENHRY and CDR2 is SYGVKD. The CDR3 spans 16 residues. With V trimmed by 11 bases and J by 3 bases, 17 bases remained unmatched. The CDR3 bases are TGTGCCTCCCGGGGTAGCGGGAGACATGGCAACTACGAGCAGTACTTC. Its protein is CASRGSGRHGNYEQYF.

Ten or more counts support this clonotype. This CDR3 is CSARGHLYNEQFF. CDR3 DNA: TGCAGTGCTAGAGGACACCTATACAATGAGCAGTTCTTC. The gene calls are TRBV20-1 and TRBJ2-1; D is undetermined. CDR1 and CDR2 (germline): DFQATT, SNEGSKA (reference sequence). Trimming cost V 1 base and J 4 bases, with 8 bases left between them. CDR3 length: 13 amino acids.

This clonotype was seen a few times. The CDR3 loop is CASSLYREGYTF. The CDR3 bases are TGTGCCAGCTCCCTATATCGGGAGGGCTACACCTTC. V and J are TRBV28 and TRBJ1-2; D gene uncertain. Trimming pared 8 bases from V and 8 bases from J, leaving 15 bases between. The CDR3 has 12 residues. Germline V CDR1 and CDR2: MDHEN, SYDVKM.

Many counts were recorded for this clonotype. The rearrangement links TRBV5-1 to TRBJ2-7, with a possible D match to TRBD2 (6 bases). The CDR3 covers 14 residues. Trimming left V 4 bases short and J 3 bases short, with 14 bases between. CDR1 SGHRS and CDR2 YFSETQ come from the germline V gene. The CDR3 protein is CASSPGLTNYEQYF. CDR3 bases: TGCGCCAGCAGCCCCGGACTAACCAACTACGAGCAGTACTTC.

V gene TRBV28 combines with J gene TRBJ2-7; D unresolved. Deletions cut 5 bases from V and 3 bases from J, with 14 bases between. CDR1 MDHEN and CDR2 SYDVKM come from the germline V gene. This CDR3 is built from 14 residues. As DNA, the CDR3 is TGTGCCAGCAGTCCCTATGCTATAGGCTACGAGCAGTACTTC. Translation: CASSPYAIGYEQYF.

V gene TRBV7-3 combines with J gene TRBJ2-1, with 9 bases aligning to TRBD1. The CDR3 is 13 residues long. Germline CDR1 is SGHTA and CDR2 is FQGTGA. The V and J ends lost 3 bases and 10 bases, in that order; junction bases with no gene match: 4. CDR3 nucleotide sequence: TGTGCCAGCAGCTTGGGGACAGGGTTGGAGCAGTTCTTC. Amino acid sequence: CASSLGTGLEQFF. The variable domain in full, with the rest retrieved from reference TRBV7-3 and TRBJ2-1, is GAGVSQTPSNKVTEKGKYVELRCDPISGHTALYWYRQSLGQGPEFLIYFQGTGAADDSGLPNDRFFAVRPEGSVSTLKIQRTERGDSAVYLCASSLGTGLEQFFGPGTRLTVL.

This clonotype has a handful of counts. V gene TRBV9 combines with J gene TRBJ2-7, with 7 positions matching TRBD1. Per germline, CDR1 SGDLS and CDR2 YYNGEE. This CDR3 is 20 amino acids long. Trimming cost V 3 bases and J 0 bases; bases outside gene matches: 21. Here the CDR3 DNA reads TGTGCCAGCAGCGAGGGCCGTGGGGACACAGGGGACCTTAGCTCCTACGAGCAGTACTTC. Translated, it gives CASSEGRGDTGDLSSYEQYF.

The CDR3 sequence: CASSVGGSTTGELFF. The CDR3 bases are TGTGCCAGCAGCGTGGGGGGCTCGACCACCGGGGAGCTGTTTTTT. This chain joins TRBV9 and TRBJ2-2; D assignment may be TRBD1 or TRBD2 (6 bases each). This CDR3 contains 15 residues. The V end was cut by 2 bases, the J end by 4 bases, with 12 bases between. CDR1 is SGDLS and CDR2 is YYNGEE in the germline V gene.

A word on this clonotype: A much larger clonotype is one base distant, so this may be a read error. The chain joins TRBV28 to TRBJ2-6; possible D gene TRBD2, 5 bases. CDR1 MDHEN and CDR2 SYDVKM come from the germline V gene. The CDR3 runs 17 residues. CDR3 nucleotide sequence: TGTGCCGGCAGTTTTCTAGGGTCGGGATACGGGGCCAACGTCCTGACTTTC. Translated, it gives CAGSFLGSGYGANVLTF.

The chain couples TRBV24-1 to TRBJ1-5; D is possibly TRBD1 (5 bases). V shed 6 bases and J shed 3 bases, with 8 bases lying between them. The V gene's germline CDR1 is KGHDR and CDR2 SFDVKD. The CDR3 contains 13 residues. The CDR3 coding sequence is TGTGCCACCAGTAAGGGGAACAATCAGCCCCAGCATTTT. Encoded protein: CATSKGNNQPQHF.

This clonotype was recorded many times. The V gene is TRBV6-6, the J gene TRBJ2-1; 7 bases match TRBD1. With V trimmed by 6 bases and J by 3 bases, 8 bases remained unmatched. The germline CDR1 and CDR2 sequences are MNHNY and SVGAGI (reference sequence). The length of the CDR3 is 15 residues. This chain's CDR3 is CASSARDSNYNEQFF. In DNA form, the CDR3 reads TGTGCCAGCAGCGCTAGGGACAGCAACTACAATGAGCAGTTCTTC.

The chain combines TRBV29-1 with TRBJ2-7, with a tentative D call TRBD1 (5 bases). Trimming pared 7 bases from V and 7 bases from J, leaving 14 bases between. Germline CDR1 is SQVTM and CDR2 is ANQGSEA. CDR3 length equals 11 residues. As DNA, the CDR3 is TGCAGCGCCGGAACAGGAATTGAGCAGTACTTC. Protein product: CSAGTGIEQYF.

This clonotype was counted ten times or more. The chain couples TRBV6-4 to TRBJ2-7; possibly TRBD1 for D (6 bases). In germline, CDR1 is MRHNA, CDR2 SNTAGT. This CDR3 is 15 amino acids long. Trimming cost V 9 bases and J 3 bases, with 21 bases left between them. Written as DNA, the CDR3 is TGTGCCAGACCAATCCCGGGACACCTACTCTACGAGCAGTACTTC. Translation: CARPIPGHLLYEQYF.

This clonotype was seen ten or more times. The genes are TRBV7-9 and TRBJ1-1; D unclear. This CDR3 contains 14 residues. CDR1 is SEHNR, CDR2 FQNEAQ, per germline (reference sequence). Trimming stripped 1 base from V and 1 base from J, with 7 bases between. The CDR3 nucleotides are TGTGCCAGCAGCTTAGTTGGAGGGAACACTGAAGCTTTCTTT. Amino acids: CASSLVGGNTEAFF.